The 23 T cell receptor beta chains reported below all come from one sample, sequenced in a study of T cells expressing NK-cell markers. TCRdb derives one entry per CDR3 protein from the 5' RACE reads, leaving out DNA. The table for this sample gives 300,000 to 450,000 distinct CDR3 sequences. What was sequenced was blood T cells: a sorted CD56 or NKG2C T cell subset, CD4+ or CD8+ T cells, or bulk PBMC T cells (not recorded which). The receptor set was obtained from a man aged 18-70 years in good health.

This chain joins TRBV20-1 and TRBJ1-2; TCRdb gives TRBD1 as the D gene, but with no DNA this cannot be confirmed. This CDR3 has 13 amino acids. CDR1 DFQATT and CDR2 SNEGSKA come from the germline V gene (reference sequence). CDR3 sequence: CSARRDTRYGYTF.

This chain uses TRBV11-2 with TRBJ2-1. The CDR3 runs 13 residues. CDR1 is SGHAT, CDR2 FQNNGV, per germline. The CDR3: CASSPITVNEQFF. The whole variable domain, filled in from reference TRBV11-2 and TRBJ2-1, reads EAGVAQSPRYKIIEKRQSVAFWCNPISGHATLYWYQQILGQGPKLLIQFQNNGVVDDSQLPKDRFSAERLKGVDSTLKIQPAKLEDSAVYLCASSPITVNEQFFGPGTRLTVL.

This rearrangement joins TRBV6-1 to TRBJ2-1; TCRdb names TRBD1, which stays unverified in the absence of DNA. CDR1 and CDR2 from the germline V gene are MNHNS and SASEGT. CDR3 length equals 15 residues. This chain's CDR3 is CASSIRDRSYNEQFF.

The chain recombines TRBV4-2 with TRBJ1-5; TCRdb's D call, TRBD1, is unchecked because there is no DNA. Germline V lookup: CDR1 LGHNA, CDR2 YNFKEQ. The CDR3 spans 15 residues. The CDR3 spells CASSQERGGYEPQHF.

The rearrangement uses TRBV20-1 and TRBJ2-5; TCRdb proposes TRBD1, but this gene call is untestable without DNA. Per germline, CDR1 DFQATT and CDR2 SNEGSKA (reference sequence). This CDR3 has 12 residues. The CDR3: CSAPGQGQTQYF.

The CDR3 loop reads CASSAGLDTQYF. The chain recombines TRBV7-9 with TRBJ2-3; TCRdb returns TRBD2, unconfirmable since there is no DNA. CDR1 is SEHNR, CDR2 FQNEAQ, per germline (reference sequence). This CDR3 region has 12 residues.

J is TRBJ1-1 and V is TRBV5-1. CDR3 length: 15 residues. Germline V gene data show CDR1 as SGHRS and CDR2 as YFSETQ. The CDR3 loop is CASSRRSGENTEAFF.

The V and J genes are TRBV7-6 and TRBJ1-1; TCRdb's D call, TRBD1, is unchecked because there is no DNA. CDR3 length: 16 amino acids. CDR1 and CDR2 (germline): SGHVS, FNYEAQ. The CDR3: CASSLQGAGYGTEAFF.

V usage is TRBV30 and J usage is TRBJ1-5; the D call of TRBD1 rests on TCRdb alone, since no DNA is present to check it. Per germline, CDR1 GTSNPN and CDR2 SVGIG (reference sequence). The CDR3 extends over 18 amino acids. CDR3 region: CAWSFPGGSVGRNQPQHF.

V and J are TRBV5-1 and TRBJ2-3; TCRdb returns TRBD1, unconfirmable since there is no DNA. The V gene's germline CDR1 is SGHRS and CDR2 YFSETQ. This CDR3 spans 18 amino acids. CDR3 sequence reads: CASTLRGAALSSTDTQYF.

V usage is TRBV20-1 and J usage is TRBJ2-1; TCRdb's D gene call, TRBD1, goes unchecked for lack of DNA. The germline CDR1 and CDR2 sequences are DFQATT and SNEGSKA (reference sequence). The CDR3 runs 14 residues. CDR3 region: CSARAAQGEMGQFF.

The chain joins TRBV6-5 to TRBJ2-3; TCRdb indicates TRBD2, and absent DNA this call remains unverified. This CDR3 contains 19 residues. CDR1 and CDR2 (germline): MNHEY, SVGAGI. This chain's CDR3 is CASSYSPYLLGEGGDTQYF.

This chain connects TRBV2 to TRBJ2-3; with no DNA, the TCRdb D assignment of TRBD2 cannot be verified. The germline V gene has CDR1 SNHLY and CDR2 FYNNEI. This CDR3 comprises 16 residues. CDR3: CASSGDLAVPAPTQYF.

The CDR3 region is CASSPIQGSNQPQHF. V and J are TRBV12-3 or TRBV12-4 and TRBJ1-5; TCRdb's D call, TRBD1, is unchecked because there is no DNA. The CDR3 totals 15 residues.

The chain combines TRBV3-1 with TRBJ2-3; TCRdb returns TRBD2, unconfirmable since there is no DNA. CDR1 and CDR2 from the germline V gene are LGHDT and YNNKEL (reference sequence). The CDR3 length is 17 residues. CDR3 amino acids: CASSQLGQRGSADTQYF.

The chain couples TRBV18 to TRBJ2-3; TCRdb's assignment of TRBD1 cannot be checked, as there is no DNA. Germline CDR1 and CDR2: KGHSH and LQKENI. This CDR3 region has 13 residues. CDR3 loop: CASTGGITDTQYF.

This rearrangement joins TRBV20-1 to TRBJ2-7; TCRdb gives TRBD2 as the D gene, but with no DNA this cannot be confirmed. Germline lookup yields CDR1 DFQATT and CDR2 SNEGSKA (reference sequence). This CDR3 is built from 14 residues. CDR3 protein: CSAPVRGSSYEQYF.

The chain carries TRBV12-3 or TRBV12-4 and TRBJ1-1. This CDR3 has 13 amino acids. Here the CDR3 reads CASSPLLNTEAFF.

CDR3 region: CASSLFGTGGPGNTIYF. The gene calls are TRBV7-9 and TRBJ1-3; with no DNA, the TCRdb D assignment of TRBD1 cannot be verified. The CDR3 consists of 17 residues. CDR1 and CDR2 (germline): SEHNR, FQNEAQ (reference sequence).

The genes are TRBV5-5 and TRBJ2-4; TCRdb's D call, TRBD1, is unchecked because there is no DNA. This CDR3 is built from 15 residues. Germline loops: CDR1 SGHKS, CDR2 YYEKEE (reference sequence). CDR3 residues: CASSQQGVTKNIQYF.

The rearrangement joins TRBV10-3 to TRBJ2-1; TCRdb selects TRBD2, and the lack of DNA leaves this call unchecked. Germline V gives CDR1 ENHRY, CDR2 SYGVKD. The CDR3 totals 13 residues. The CDR3: CAITAGGYNEQFF.

The genes are TRBV28 and TRBJ2-7; TCRdb selects TRBD1, and the lack of DNA leaves this call unchecked. CDR3 size: 14 residues. Germline-derived CDR1 and CDR2 are MDHEN and SYDVKM. This CDR3 is CASSLGGPENEQYF.

The rearrangement links TRBV7-2 to TRBJ2-7; the D gene TCRdb calls, TRBD2, cannot be checked with no DNA. CDR3 size: 14 residues. Germline CDR1 reads SGHTA; CDR2 reads FQGNSA. This CDR3 is CASSSASSRLALYF.